This T cell receptor beta chain was found in a study of blood T cell repertoires in COVID-19. Across the whole study: PBMCs, B-cell-depleted T cells, or T cells provided the cDNA or gDNA that made up the material.

There are 17 residues in the CDR3. Germline V gene sequence: CDR1 LNHDA, CDR2 SQIVND (reference sequence). Trimming pared 3 bases from V and 5 bases from J, leaving 19 bases between. Assay used: immunoSEQ multiplex PCR; TCRdb lists only in-frame clones, some missing. The top ten hold roughly 7% of the sample, which has some 34,000 clones, more than 80% seen once. This chain uses TRBV19 with TRBJ1-4, with D possibly TRBD1 on 5 matching bases. What was sequenced was peripheral blood. The sequence derives from a human donor in a cohort sampled during active COVID-19. In nucleotides, the CDR3 is TGTGCCAGTAGTATCCCGAGTCGTCGGGGGTTGAATGAAAAACTGTTTTTT. This translates into CASSIPSRRGLNEKLFF.